These 26 T cell receptor beta chains share one sample of origin, sequenced in a study of cytomegalovirus exposure and HLA in healthy donors. Amplification used 60 Vbeta primers and 13 Jbeta primers. Profiled with immunoSEQ multiplex PCR; TCRdb holds only in-frame clones, not every one. The data show about 150,000 clones, with about 61% seen just once and under 2.5% held by the top ten. Sequencing was performed on PBMCs. These receptors were collected from a woman aged 40 to 55 in good health and CMV-seronegative.

The gene calls are TRBV4-3 and TRBJ2-2; 12 nucleotides line up with TRBD2. With 3 bases clipped from V and 3 bases from J, the junction kept 5 bases outside the gene matches. This CDR3 has 17 amino acids. CDR1 is LGHNA, CDR2 YSLEER, per germline. The CDR3 DNA sequence: TGCGCCAGCAGCCAGCTACTAGCGGGGGGTCACACCGGGGAGCTGTTTTTT. Translating gives CASSQLLAGGHTGELFF.

The count of this clone is one. The V call is TRBV7-2, the J call TRBJ2-5; D possibly corresponds to TRBD2 (7 bases). CDR1 is SGHTA and CDR2 is FQGNSA in the germline V gene. The CDR3 is 14 amino acids. The V end lost 1 base, the J end lost 5 bases, and 11 bases lay between the germline ends. Written as DNA, the CDR3 is TGTGCCAGCAGCTTAGGGGGGGGGCCTGAGACCCAGTACTTC. As protein: CASSLGGGPETQYF.

This sequence joins TRBV10-3 and TRBJ2-1, with D uncertain. The CDR3 sequence is 15 residues long. Trimming stripped 6 bases from V and 5 bases from J, with 17 bases between. Per germline, CDR1 ENHRY and CDR2 SYGVKD. Here the CDR3 reads CAISETAASNNEQFF. The CDR3 DNA follows: TGTGCCATCAGCGAAACTGCGGCCTCTAACAATGAGCAGTTCTTC.

J is TRBJ1-2 and V is TRBV5-1; D is possibly TRBD1 (5 bases). The CDR3 consists of 13 residues. Germline lookup yields CDR1 SGHRS and CDR2 YFSETQ. V lost 1 base and J lost 5, with 9 bases in between. The CDR3 reads CASSLPGLYGYTF. In DNA, the CDR3 is TGCGCCAGCAGCTTGCCGGGACTGTATGGCTACACCTTC.

This sequence joins TRBV28 and TRBJ1-2; possibly TRBD1 for D (5 bases). With 6 bases removed from V and 6 bases from J, the gap between germline ends came to 14 bases. CDR1 and CDR2 (germline): MDHEN, SYDVKM. The CDR3 has 13 amino acids. The CDR3 bases are TGTGCCAGCAGCCCTCCGGTGGGGCATGGCTACACCTTC. This codes for CASSPPVGHGYTF.

This clone was seen once. V is TRBV2 and J is TRBJ1-3; weak D call: TRBD1 (5 bases). Between the trimmed V and J ends, which lost 5 bases and 4 bases, there was a span of 18 bases. Germline loops: CDR1 SNHLY, CDR2 FYNNEI. CDR3 length equals 16 residues. CDR3 coding DNA: TGTGCCAGCAGTAAGGGACGGGACTCAAGAGGAAACACCATATATTTT. Translating it yields CASSKGRDSRGNTIYF.

This clone was seen a handful of times. The chain recombines TRBV2 with TRBJ1-2; 8 bases fit TRBD1. The J segment lost 8 bases and the V segment lost 4 bases, leaving 6 bases of the junction unmatched. Germline V lookup: CDR1 SNHLY, CDR2 FYNNEI. The CDR3 is 13 residues long. The CDR3 region has the DNA TGTGCCAGCAGTGCGGACAGGGTCTCAGGCTACACCTTC. Residues: CASSADRVSGYTF.

There are a few counts of this clone. This sequence joins TRBV18 and TRBJ2-2; no definite D call. The CDR3 runs 15 residues. Germline values: CDR1 KGHSH, CDR2 LQKENI. The V gene lost 5 bases and the J gene lost 5 bases, with 15 bases spanning the gap. CDR3 in DNA: TGTGCCAGCTCATCCTATGTCTCGAGGACCGGGGAGCTGTTTTTT. This gives the protein CASSSYVSRTGELFF.

This chain links TRBV4-1 with TRBJ2-2; D is perhaps TRBD1 (5 bases). The germline V gene has CDR1 MGHRA and CDR2 YSYEKL. Trimming cost V 1 base and J 1 base, with 10 bases left between them. This CDR3 is built from 16 residues. As DNA, the CDR3 is TGCGCCAGCAGCCAAGGACGTACAGGGAACACCGGGGAGCTGTTTTTT. As protein: CASSQGRTGNTGELFF.

The chain carries TRBV21-1 and TRBJ1-3; TRBD1 is the table's D call, not checked against the DNA. TRBV21-1 is listed as a pseudogene. The CDR3 is 16 amino acids. The CDR3 DNA follows: TGTGCCAGCAGCAATAGACAGGGCTCGAAAGGAAACACCATATATTTT. Its translation: CASSNRQGSKGNTIYF.

The genes are TRBV2 and TRBJ2-2, with 9 bases lining up with TRBD1. The J segment lost 3 bases and the V segment lost 6 bases, leaving 11 bases of the junction unmatched. Germline V CDR1 and CDR2: SNHLY, FYNNEI. The CDR3 consists of 17 residues. In nucleotides, the CDR3 is TGTGCCAGCAGGTCCCGGGACAGGGTACGGGACACCGGGGAGCTGTTTTTT. Its protein is CASRSRDRVRDTGELFF.

This clone appeared a few times. This rearrangement joins TRBV6-1 to TRBJ2-7, with 10 positions matching TRBD2. V was pared by 8 bases and J by 4 bases, with 8 bases of the junction left unmatched. This CDR3 spans 14 amino acids. Germline loops: CDR1 MNHNS, CDR2 SASEGT. CDR3 nucleotide sequence: TGTGCCAGCTTAACTAGCGGGGCCTCTTACGAGCAGTACTTC. This encodes CASLTSGASYEQYF.

The gene calls are TRBV5-6 and TRBJ1-2; D is unclear. CDR1 and CDR2 (germline): SGHDT, YYEEEE. Trimming cost V 0 bases and J 0 bases, with 6 bases left between them. The CDR3 runs 14 residues. The CDR3 region is CASSLGSANYGYTF. CDR3 nucleotides: TGTGCCAGCAGCTTGGGGTCAGCTAACTATGGCTACACCTTC.

The V call is TRBV4-2, the J call TRBJ2-1; 11 bases map to TRBD2. The CDR3 consists of 15 residues. Germline lookup yields CDR1 LGHNA and CDR2 YNFKEQ. The V gene end was trimmed by 4 bases and the J gene end by 7 bases; junction bases not matched to a gene: 6. The CDR3 here is CASSLSGGASNEQFF. The CDR3 nucleotides are TGTGCCAGCAGCCTTAGCGGGGGGGCGTCTAATGAGCAGTTCTTC.

This sequence joins TRBV4-3 and TRBJ1-2; TRBD1 is a possible D gene (6 bases). CDR1 is LGHNA and CDR2 is YSLEER in the germline V gene. V was shortened by 1 base and J by 3 bases, with 9 bases between the two germline ends. There are 14 residues in the CDR3. The CDR3, as DNA: TGCGCCAGCAGCCAAGGTGGGGGCTACTATGGCTACACCTTC. Its protein product is CASSQGGGYYGYTF.

The chain couples TRBV9 to TRBJ2-3, with D possibly matching TRBD2 (6 bases). The germline V gene encodes CDR1 SGDLS and CDR2 YYNGEE. The germline V and J ends were trimmed by 0 bases and 1 base, with 12 bases remaining between them. CDR3 length: 16 residues. This chain's CDR3 is CASSVDGTGGTDTQYF. The CDR3 nucleotides read TGTGCCAGCAGCGTAGACGGGACGGGGGGCACAGATACGCAGTATTTT. The variable domain in full, with the rest retrieved from reference TRBV9 and TRBJ2-3, is DSGVTQTPKHLITATGQRVTLRCSPRSGDLSVYWYQQSLDQGLQFLIQYYNGEERAKGNILERFSAQQFPDLHSELNLSSLELGDSALYFCASSVDGTGGTDTQYFGPGTRLTVL.

This clone was seen a handful of times. The rearrangement links TRBV5-1 to TRBJ1-1; D is possibly TRBD1 (6 bases). Germline CDR1 and CDR2: SGHRS and YFSETQ. This CDR3 is 15 amino acids long. Trimming left V 1 base short and J 1 base short, with 11 bases between. For the CDR3, the DNA is TGCGCCAGCAGCTTGACAGGGAAATGGAACACTGAAGCTTTCTTT. Amino acid sequence: CASSLTGKWNTEAFF.

The chain uses TRBV5-1 and TRBJ1-1; 9 nucleotides line up with TRBD1. The CDR3 spans 15 residues. Germline trimming cut 4 bases from V and 2 bases from J; bases unmatched to any gene: 6. Germline V gives CDR1 SGHRS, CDR2 YFSETQ. The CDR3 coding sequence is TGCGCCAGCAGCCTTACCACAGGGGGCAACACTGAAGCTTTCTTT. Encoded protein: CASSLTTGGNTEAFF.

The J gene is TRBJ1-2, the V gene TRBV28; D perhaps matches TRBD1 (5 bases). Germline CDR1 reads MDHEN; CDR2 reads SYDVKM. The germline V and J ends were trimmed by 2 bases and 7 bases, with 8 bases remaining between them. This CDR3 is built from 12 residues. The CDR3 spells CASSLPRVGYTF. Written as DNA, the CDR3 is TGTGCCAGCAGTTTACCCAGGGTTGGCTACACCTTC.

This clone was counted between two and nine times. The V call is TRBV6-1, the J call TRBJ1-5; 8 bases line up with TRBD1. In germline, CDR1 is MNHNS, CDR2 SASEGT. The CDR3 contains 14 residues. V lost 6 bases to trimming and J lost 3 bases; unmatched junction nucleotides: 4. The CDR3 spells CASRRQGINQPQHF. The CDR3 nucleotides read TGTGCCAGCAGGAGACAGGGGATCAATCAGCCCCAGCATTTT.

The chain has TRBV4-1 and TRBJ1-5, with D tentatively TRBD1 (6 bases). Germline V gives CDR1 MGHRA, CDR2 YSYEKL. V lost 1 base and J 4 bases, leaving 14 bases between the germline ends. The CDR3 consists of 16 residues. CDR3: CASSQGSRGLNQPQHF. The CDR3 nucleotides are TGCGCCAGCAGCCAAGGTTCTAGGGGGTTGAATCAGCCCCAGCATTTT.

The chain employs TRBV4-2 and TRBJ1-2, with a weak D call TRBD1 (5 bases). The CDR3 contains 16 residues. Germline V gene sequence: CDR1 LGHNA, CDR2 YNFKEQ. Trimming shortened V by 0 bases and J by 1 base, and 12 bases separated the two germline ends. The CDR3 DNA follows: TGTGCCAGCAGCCAAGAAGCGGGGGTCAATAACTATGGCTACACCTTC. Its protein is CASSQEAGVNNYGYTF.

The rearrangement links TRBV5-1 to TRBJ1-4, with 8 bases matching TRBD1. V shed 0 bases and J 8 bases; nucleotides not matched to a gene: 6. CDR3 length equals 15 residues. Germline V CDR1 and CDR2: SGHRS, YFSETQ. The chain's CDR3 is CASSLGDRMEEKLFF. The CDR3 DNA reads TGCGCCAGCAGCTTGGGGGACAGGATGGAAGAAAAACTGTTTTTT.

V usage is TRBV5-4 and J usage is TRBJ2-5, with a tentative D call TRBD1 (6 bases). From germline, CDR1 is SGHNT and CDR2 YYREEE (reference sequence). V lost 7 bases and J lost 4, with 17 bases in between. This CDR3 contains 14 residues. The CDR3 region has the DNA TGTGCCAGCGGCATAAACAGGGTGGGAGAGACCCAGTACTTC. Protein sequence: CASGINRVGETQYF.

The J gene is TRBJ1-4, the V gene TRBV9; TRBD1 is a possible D gene (6 bases). This CDR3 comprises 17 residues. Germline lookup yields CDR1 SGDLS and CDR2 YYNGEE. Trimming shortened V by 3 bases and J by 3 bases, and 18 bases separated the two germline ends. The CDR3 region has the DNA TGTGCCAGCAGCGCCCTGGCGGGGGGCGACGCTAATGAAAAACTGTTTTTT. Amino acids: CASSALAGGDANEKLFF.

The genes are TRBV19 and TRBJ1-4; 7 bases agree with TRBD1. Germline V CDR1 and CDR2: LNHDA, SQIVND (reference sequence). This CDR3 has 15 residues. V was pared by 4 bases and J by 2 bases, with 4 bases of the junction left unmatched. In nucleotides, the CDR3 is TGTGCCAGTAGTACCCGACAGGGTACTAATGAAAAACTGTTTTTT. Translation: CASSTRQGTNEKLFF.